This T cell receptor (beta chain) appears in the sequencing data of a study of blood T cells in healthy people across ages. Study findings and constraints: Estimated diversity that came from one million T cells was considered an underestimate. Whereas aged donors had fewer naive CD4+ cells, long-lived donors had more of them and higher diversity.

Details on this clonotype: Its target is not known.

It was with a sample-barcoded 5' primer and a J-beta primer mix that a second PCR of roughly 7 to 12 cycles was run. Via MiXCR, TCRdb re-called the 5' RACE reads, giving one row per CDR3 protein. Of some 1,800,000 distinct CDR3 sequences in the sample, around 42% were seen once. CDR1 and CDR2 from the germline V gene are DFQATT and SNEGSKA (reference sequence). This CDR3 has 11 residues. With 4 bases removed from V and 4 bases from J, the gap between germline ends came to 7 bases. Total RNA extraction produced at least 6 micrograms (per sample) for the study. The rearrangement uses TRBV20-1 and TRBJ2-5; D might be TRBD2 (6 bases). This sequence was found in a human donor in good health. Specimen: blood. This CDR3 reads CSAKAGETQYF. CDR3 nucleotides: TGCAGTGCTAAAGCGGGAGAGACCCAGTACTTC.